The present TCR beta chain was sequenced within a study of sequential checkpoint blockade in melanoma. The CDR3 length is 13 residues. Deletions cut 6 bases from V and 5 bases from J, with 13 bases between. Indicated treatment: randomized to nivolumab then ipilimumab (arm A) or the reverse (arm B). Produced via immunoSEQ multiplex PCR; TCRdb's table is partial and in-frame only. Here the sample spans around 6,000 clones, about 19% being singletons. The receptor was isolated from a human donor with melanoma. The sequenced sample was tumor tissue (inferred from file names), obtained from a patient given nivolumab and ipilimumab in sequence. This chain joins TRBV23-1 and TRBJ1-1; D uncertain. TRBV23-1 has ORF status, its function being uncertain. This CDR3 is CASSLVGSTEAFF. The CDR3 DNA is TGCGCCAGCAGCTTGGTGGGTTCGACTGAAGCTTTCTTT.